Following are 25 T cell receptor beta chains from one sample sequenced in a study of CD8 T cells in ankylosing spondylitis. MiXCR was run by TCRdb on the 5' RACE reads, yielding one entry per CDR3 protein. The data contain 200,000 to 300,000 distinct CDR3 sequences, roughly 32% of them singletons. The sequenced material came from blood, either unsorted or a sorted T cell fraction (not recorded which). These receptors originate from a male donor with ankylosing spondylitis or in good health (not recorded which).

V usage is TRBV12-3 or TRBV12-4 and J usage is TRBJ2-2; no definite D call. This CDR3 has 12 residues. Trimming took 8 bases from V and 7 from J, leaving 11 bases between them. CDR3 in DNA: TGTGCCAGCGGCCACAGCCTCGGGGAGCTGTTTTTT. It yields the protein CASGHSLGELFF.

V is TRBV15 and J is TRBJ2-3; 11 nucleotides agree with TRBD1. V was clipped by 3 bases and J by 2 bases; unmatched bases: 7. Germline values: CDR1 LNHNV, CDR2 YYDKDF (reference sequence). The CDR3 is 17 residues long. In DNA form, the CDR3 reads TGTGCCACCAGCAGGCCCCGGACAGGGGGCATCACAGATACGCAGTATTTT. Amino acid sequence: CATSRPRTGGITDTQYF.

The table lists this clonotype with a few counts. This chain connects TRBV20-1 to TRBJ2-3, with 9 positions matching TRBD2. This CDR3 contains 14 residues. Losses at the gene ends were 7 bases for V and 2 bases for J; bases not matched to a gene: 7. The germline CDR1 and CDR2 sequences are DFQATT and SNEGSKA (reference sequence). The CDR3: CSGGTSGSTDTQYF. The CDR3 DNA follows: TGCAGTGGTGGAACTAGCGGGTCCACAGATACGCAGTATTTT.

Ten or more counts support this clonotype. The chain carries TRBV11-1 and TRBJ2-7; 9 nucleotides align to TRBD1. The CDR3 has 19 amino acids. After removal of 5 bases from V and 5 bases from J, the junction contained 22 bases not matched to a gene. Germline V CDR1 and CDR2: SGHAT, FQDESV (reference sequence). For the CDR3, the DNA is TGTGCCAGCAGCCAACTGAAAACAGCTAATACAGGGGGCACTGACGAGCAGTACTTC. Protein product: CASSQLKTANTGGTDEQYF.

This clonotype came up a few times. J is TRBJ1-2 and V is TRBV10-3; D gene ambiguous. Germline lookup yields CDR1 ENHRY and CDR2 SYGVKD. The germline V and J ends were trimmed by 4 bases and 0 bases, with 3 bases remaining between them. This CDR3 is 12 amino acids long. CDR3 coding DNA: TGTGCCATCAGTGGGACTAACTATGGCTACACCTTC. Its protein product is CAISGTNYGYTF.

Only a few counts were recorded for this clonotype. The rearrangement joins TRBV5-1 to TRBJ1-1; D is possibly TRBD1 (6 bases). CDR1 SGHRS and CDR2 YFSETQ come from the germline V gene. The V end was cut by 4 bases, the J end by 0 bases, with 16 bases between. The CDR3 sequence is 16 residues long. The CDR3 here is CASSPKGGLMNTEAFF. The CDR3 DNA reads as TGCGCCAGCAGCCCCAAGGGGGGGCTCATGAACACTGAAGCTTTCTTT.

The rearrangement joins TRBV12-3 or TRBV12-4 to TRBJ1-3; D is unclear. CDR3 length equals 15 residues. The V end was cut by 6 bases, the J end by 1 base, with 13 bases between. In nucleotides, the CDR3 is TGTGCCAGCAGCATTGTCCCCGGGTCTGGAAACACCATATATTTT. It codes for CASSIVPGSGNTIYF.

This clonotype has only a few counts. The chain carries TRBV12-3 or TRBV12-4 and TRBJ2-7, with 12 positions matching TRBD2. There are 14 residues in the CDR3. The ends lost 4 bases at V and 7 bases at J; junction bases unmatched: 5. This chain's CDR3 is CASSSLAGGPEQYF. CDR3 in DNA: TGTGCCAGCAGTTCTCTAGCGGGGGGGCCGGAGCAGTACTTC.

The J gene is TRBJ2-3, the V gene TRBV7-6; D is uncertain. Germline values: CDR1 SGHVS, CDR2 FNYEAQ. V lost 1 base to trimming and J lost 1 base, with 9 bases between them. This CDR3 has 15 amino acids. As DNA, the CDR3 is TGTGCCAGCAGCTTAGAGGCCCCCGGCACAGATACGCAGTATTTT. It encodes CASSLEAPGTDTQYF.

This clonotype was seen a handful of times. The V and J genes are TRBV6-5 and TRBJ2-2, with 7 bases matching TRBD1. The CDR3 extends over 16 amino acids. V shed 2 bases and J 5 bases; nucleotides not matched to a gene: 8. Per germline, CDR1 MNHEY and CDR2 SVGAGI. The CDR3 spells CASSYGTAPLTGELFF. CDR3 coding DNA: TGTGCCAGCAGTTACGGGACAGCGCCCTTGACCGGGGAGCTGTTTTTT.

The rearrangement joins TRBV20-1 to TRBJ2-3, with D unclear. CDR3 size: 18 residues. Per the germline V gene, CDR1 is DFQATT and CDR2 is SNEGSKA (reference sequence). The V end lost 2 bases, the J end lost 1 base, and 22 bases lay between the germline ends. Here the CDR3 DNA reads TGCAGTGCTAGAAGGTCGCGCGTTCTACATGGTGGCACAGATACGCAGTATTTT. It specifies CSARRSRVLHGGTDTQYF.

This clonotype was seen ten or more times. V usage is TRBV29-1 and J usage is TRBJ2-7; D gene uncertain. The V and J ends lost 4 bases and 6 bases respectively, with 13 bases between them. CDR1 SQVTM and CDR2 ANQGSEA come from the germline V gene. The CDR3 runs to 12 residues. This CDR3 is CSVVVQIGEQYF. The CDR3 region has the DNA TGCAGCGTTGTGGTCCAGATCGGCGAGCAGTACTTC.

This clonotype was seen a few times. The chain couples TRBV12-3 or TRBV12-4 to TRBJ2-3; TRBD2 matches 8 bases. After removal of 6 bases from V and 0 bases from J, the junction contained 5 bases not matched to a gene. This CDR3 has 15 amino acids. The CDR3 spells CASSRSGGSTDTQYF. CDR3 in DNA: TGTGCCAGCAGCAGGAGCGGGGGTAGCACAGATACGCAGTATTTT.

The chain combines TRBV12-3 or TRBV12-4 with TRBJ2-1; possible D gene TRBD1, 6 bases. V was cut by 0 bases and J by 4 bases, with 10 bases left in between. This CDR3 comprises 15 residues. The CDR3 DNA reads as TGTGCCAGCAGTTTAGCGGGACACCCTTACAATGAGCAGTTCTTC. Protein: CASSLAGHPYNEQFF.

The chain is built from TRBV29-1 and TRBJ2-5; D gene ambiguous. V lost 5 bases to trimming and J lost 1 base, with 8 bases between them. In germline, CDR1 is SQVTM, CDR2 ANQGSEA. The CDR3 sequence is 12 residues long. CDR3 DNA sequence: TGCAGCGTTCGAGCAGCCCAAGAGACCCAGTACTTC. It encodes CSVRAAQETQYF.

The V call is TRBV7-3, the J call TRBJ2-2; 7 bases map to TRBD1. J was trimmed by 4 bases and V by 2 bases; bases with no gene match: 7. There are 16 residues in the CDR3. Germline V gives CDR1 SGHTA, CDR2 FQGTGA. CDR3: CASSLQYAGGTGELFF. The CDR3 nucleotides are TGTGCCAGCAGCTTACAGTATGCAGGGGGCACCGGGGAGCTGTTTTTT.

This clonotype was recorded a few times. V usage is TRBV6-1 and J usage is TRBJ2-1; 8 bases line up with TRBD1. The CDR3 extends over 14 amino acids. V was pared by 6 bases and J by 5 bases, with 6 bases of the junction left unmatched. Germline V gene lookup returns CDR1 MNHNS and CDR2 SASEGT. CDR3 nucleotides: TGTGCCAGCAGCGCGGACAGGGTTCACAATGAGCAGTTCTTC. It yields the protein CASSADRVHNEQFF.

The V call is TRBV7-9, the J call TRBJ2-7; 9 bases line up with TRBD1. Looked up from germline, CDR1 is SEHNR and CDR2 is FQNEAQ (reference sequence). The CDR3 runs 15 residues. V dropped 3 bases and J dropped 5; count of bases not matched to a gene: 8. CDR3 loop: CASSFPGTGMHEQYF. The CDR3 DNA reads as TGTGCCAGCAGCTTTCCCGGGACAGGGATGCACGAGCAGTACTTC.

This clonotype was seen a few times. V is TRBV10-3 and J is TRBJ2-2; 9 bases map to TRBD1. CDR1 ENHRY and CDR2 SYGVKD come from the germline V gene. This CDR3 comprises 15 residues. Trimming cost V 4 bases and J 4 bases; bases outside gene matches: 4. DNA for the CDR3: TGTGCCATCAGTGGTGGACAGGGGCTCACCGGGGAGCTGTTTTTT. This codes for CAISGGQGLTGELFF.

The chain's CDR3 is CASSLGGGNSNQPQHF. For the CDR3, the DNA is TGCGCCAGCAGCTTGGGGGGCGGGAATAGCAATCAGCCCCAGCATTTT. The chain recombines TRBV5-1 with TRBJ1-5; a weak D match, TRBD1 (5 bases). Germline V gene lookup returns CDR1 SGHRS and CDR2 YFSETQ. The CDR3 contains 16 residues. Trimming removed 0 bases at V and 0 bases at J, with 10 bases between.

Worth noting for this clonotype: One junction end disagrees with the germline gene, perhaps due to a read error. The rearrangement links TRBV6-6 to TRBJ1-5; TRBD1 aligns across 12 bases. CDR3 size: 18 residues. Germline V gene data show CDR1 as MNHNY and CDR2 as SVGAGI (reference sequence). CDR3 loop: CTSCSSFLGQGAGQPQHF. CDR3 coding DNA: TGTACCAGCTGTTCCTCTTTTCTGGGACAGGGGGCTGGTCAGCCCCAGCATTTT.

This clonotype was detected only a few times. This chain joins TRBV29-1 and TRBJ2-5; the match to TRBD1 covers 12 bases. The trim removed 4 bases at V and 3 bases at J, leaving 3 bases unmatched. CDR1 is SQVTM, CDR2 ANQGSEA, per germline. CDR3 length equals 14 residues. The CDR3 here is CSVGGTGGEETQYF. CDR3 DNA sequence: TGCAGCGTTGGTGGGACAGGGGGCGAAGAGACCCAGTACTTC. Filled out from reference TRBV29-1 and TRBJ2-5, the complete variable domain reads SAVISQKPSRDICQRGTSLTIQCQVDSQVTMMFWYRQQPGQSLTLIATANQGSEATYESGFVIDKFPISRPNLTFSTLTVSNMSPEDSSIYLCSVGGTGGEETQYFGPGTRLLVL.

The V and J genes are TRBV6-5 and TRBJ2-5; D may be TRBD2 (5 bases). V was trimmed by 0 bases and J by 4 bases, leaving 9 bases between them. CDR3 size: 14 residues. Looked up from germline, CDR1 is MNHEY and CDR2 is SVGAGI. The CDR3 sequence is CASSYSPSPETQYF. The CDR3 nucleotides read TGTGCCAGCAGTTACTCACCTAGCCCAGAGACCCAGTACTTC.

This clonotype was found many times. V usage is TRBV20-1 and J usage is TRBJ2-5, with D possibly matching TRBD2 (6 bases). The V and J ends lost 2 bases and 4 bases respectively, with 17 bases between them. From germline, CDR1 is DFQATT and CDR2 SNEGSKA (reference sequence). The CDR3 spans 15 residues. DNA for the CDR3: TGCAGTGCTAGATGGTTGTCACTAGCCCCAGAGACCCAGTACTTC. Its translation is CSARWLSLAPETQYF.

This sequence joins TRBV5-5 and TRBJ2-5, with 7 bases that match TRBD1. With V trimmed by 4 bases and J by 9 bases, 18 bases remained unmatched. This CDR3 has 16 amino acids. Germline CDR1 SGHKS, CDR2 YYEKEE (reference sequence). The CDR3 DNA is TGTGCCAGCAGCCGTACCGGGACAGACTTAATGCAGGCCCAGTACTTC. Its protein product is CASSRTGTDLMQAQYF. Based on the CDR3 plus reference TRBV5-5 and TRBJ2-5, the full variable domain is DAGVTQSPTHLIKTRGQQVTLRCSPISGHKSVSWYQQVLGQGPQFIFQYYEKEERGRGNFPDRFSARQFPNYSSELNVNALLLGDSALYLCASSRTGTDLMQAQYFGPGTRLLVL.